One sample yielded the 15 T cell receptor beta chains listed below, sequenced in a study of blood T cell repertoires in COVID-19. The method was immunoSEQ multiplex PCR; TCRdb's version includes in-frame clones alone and lacks a portion of them. The sample yields roughly 30,000 clones, roughly 90% seen once. The specimen sequenced was peripheral blood. These receptor sequences come from a human donor in a cohort sampled during active COVID-19.

The chain employs TRBV6-5 and TRBJ1-2; D remains unclear. Trimming removed 6 bases from V and 7 bases from J, with 15 bases in between. CDR1 and CDR2 from the germline V gene are MNHEY and SVGAGI. The CDR3 contains 13 residues. CDR3 amino acids: CASSHSEVRGYTF. The CDR3 DNA is TGTGCCAGCAGCCACTCCGAGGTCCGTGGCTACACCTTC.

The CDR3 bases are TGTGCCAGCAGCTTGACCGGCGCGGGTTACGAGCAGTACTTC. It is translated as CASSLTGAGYEQYF. The chain is built from TRBV5-6 and TRBJ2-7, with D possibly TRBD2 on 5 matching bases. From germline, CDR1 is SGHDT and CDR2 YYEEEE. Deletions cut 1 base from V and 4 bases from J, with 12 bases between. The CDR3 has 14 amino acids. The variable domain in full, with the rest retrieved from reference TRBV5-6 and TRBJ2-7, is DAGVTQSPTHLIKTRGQQVTLRCSPKSGHDTVSWYQQALGQGPQFIFQYYEEEERQRGNFPDRFSGHQFPNYSSELNVNALLLGDSALYLCASSLTGAGYEQYFGPGTRLTVT.

The CDR3 region has the DNA TGTGCCAGCAGCTTAGTGACGAGCGGGGGGGCCGGTGAGCAGTTCTTC. Protein product: CASSLVTSGGAGEQFF. The rearrangement joins TRBV11-3 to TRBJ2-1; 10 bases line up with TRBD2. V dropped 1 base and J dropped 9; count of bases not matched to a gene: 9. The CDR3 length is 16 residues. Germline-derived CDR1 and CDR2 are SGHNT and YENEEA.

This clone has a single count. This chain links TRBV9 with TRBJ2-1; 7 bases align to TRBD2. The CDR3 is 15 amino acids. From germline, CDR1 is SGDLS and CDR2 YYNGEE. V gave up 6 bases and J gave up 8 bases; unmatched junction bases: 14. In DNA, the CDR3 is TGTGCCAGCACCAACCGGGACTATCCACGGGATGAGCAGTTCTTC. Protein: CASTNRDYPRDEQFF.

The rearrangement links TRBV28 to TRBJ2-2; 7 bases agree with TRBD1. This CDR3 contains 15 residues. Trimming took 5 bases from V and 12 from J; bases not matched to a gene: 15. Germline values: CDR1 MDHEN, CDR2 SYDVKM. CDR3 loop: CASSQPGSRGQKLFF. CDR3 in DNA: TGTGCCAGCAGTCAACCCGGTTCTAGGGGACAGAAGCTGTTTTTT. Looking up the rest from reference TRBV28 and TRBJ2-2 gives the full variable domain: DVKVTQSSRYLVKRTGEKVFLECVQDMDHENMFWYRQDPGLGLRLIYFSYDVKMKEKGDIPEGYSVSREKKERFSLILESASTNQTSMYLCASSQPGSRGQKLFFGEGSRLTVL.

This chain joins TRBV27 and TRBJ2-7, with TRBD1 as a possible D gene (5 bases). Between the trimmed V and J ends, which lost 5 bases and 3 bases, there was a span of 11 bases. The CDR3 spans 13 residues. Per the germline V gene, CDR1 is MNHEY and CDR2 is SMNVEV (reference sequence). The CDR3 DNA is TGTGCCAGCAGTATCTCAAGGGGCTACGAGCAGTACTTC. The encoded protein is CASSISRGYEQYF.

This CDR3 is CASSQDSSLSYNEQFF. CDR3 nucleotides: TGTGCCAGCAGCCAAGATAGCAGCCTAAGCTACAATGAGCAGTTCTTC. The V gene is TRBV4-2, the J gene TRBJ2-1; D not certain. This CDR3 has 16 amino acids. Germline CDR1 is LGHNA and CDR2 is YNFKEQ. The V end lost 0 bases, the J end lost 3 bases, and 12 bases lay between the germline ends.

V and J are TRBV10-3 and TRBJ2-1; 11 bases are shared with TRBD1. Germline values: CDR1 ENHRY, CDR2 SYGVKD. The CDR3 spans 14 residues. Trimming at V came to 10 bases and at J to 4 bases, leaving 6 bases not matched to a gene. The CDR3, as DNA: TGTGCCAGCGCCGGACAGGGGGCGTACAATGAGCAGTTCTTC. Protein sequence: CASAGQGAYNEQFF.

The CDR3 nucleotides read TGCGCCAGCAGTCAACCTCCGACAGGGAGTGGGAATGAGCAGTTCTTC. This translates into CASSQPPTGSGNEQFF. The rearrangement links TRBV23-1 to TRBJ2-1, with TRBD1 matching 7 bases. TRBV23-1 is noted as an ORF with a role that remains uncertain. The junction had 11 bases not matched to a gene; V was cut back by 2 bases and J by 7 bases. The CDR3 is made up of 16 amino acids.

The chain joins TRBV12-3 or TRBV12-4 to TRBJ1-2; D unclear. Trimming stripped 5 bases from V and 4 bases from J, with 11 bases between. The CDR3 runs 13 residues. The CDR3 sequence is CASSPSTTYGYTF. The DNA of the CDR3 is TGTGCCAGCAGTCCCTCGACAACCTATGGCTACACCTTC.

The chain joins TRBV9 to TRBJ1-3; TRBD1 is a possible D gene (6 bases). V was clipped by 7 bases and J by 0 bases, with 14 bases between them. The CDR3 extends over 15 amino acids. From germline, CDR1 is SGDLS and CDR2 YYNGEE. The CDR3 bases are TGTGCCAGCGGGAACAGGGCGGGCTCTGGAAACACCATATATTTT. The encoded protein is CASGNRAGSGNTIYF.

This chain joins TRBV5-4 and TRBJ2-7, with 10 positions matching TRBD1. The CDR3 is made up of 16 amino acids. The ends lost 5 bases at V and 5 bases at J; junction bases unmatched: 13. The germline CDR1 and CDR2 sequences are SGHNT and YYREEE (reference sequence). CDR3 coding DNA: TGTGCCAGCAGTGACCCTACCGGGACAGGGGAGCACGAGCAGTACTTC. This sequence encodes CASSDPTGTGEHEQYF. Using reference TRBV5-4 and TRBJ2-7 for the parts outside the CDR3, the full variable domain is ETGVTQSPTHLIKTRGQQVTLRCSSQSGHNTVSWYQQALGQGPQFIFQYYREEENGRGNFPPRFSGLQFPNYSSELNVNALELDDSALYLCASSDPTGTGEHEQYFGPGTRLTVT.

This chain connects TRBV9 to TRBJ2-5; 7 bases match TRBD2. V shed 7 bases, J shed 4 bases, and the junction held 13 bases outside the gene matches. This CDR3 is built from 15 residues. The V gene's germline CDR1 is SGDLS and CDR2 YYNGEE. The CDR3 bases are TGTGCCAGCGGATGGCAGGGAGGGCGAGGAGAGACCCAGTACTTC. Protein sequence: CASGWQGGRGETQYF.

This chain connects TRBV11-3 to TRBJ2-1; tentatively, D is TRBD1 (6 bases). V gave up 6 bases and J gave up 3 bases, with 9 bases separating them. The CDR3 loop spans 13 amino acids. CDR1 and CDR2 from the germline V gene are SGHNT and YENEEA. The CDR3 is CASSLDSYNEQFF. CDR3 coding DNA: TGTGCCAGCAGTCTGGACAGCTACAATGAGCAGTTCTTC.

The V call is TRBV7-9, the J call TRBJ2-2; TRBD1 matches at 9 bases. With V trimmed by 4 bases and J by 0 bases, 9 bases remained unmatched. The CDR3 loop spans 18 amino acids. From germline, CDR1 is SEHNR and CDR2 FQNEAQ (reference sequence). The DNA for the CDR3 is TGTGCCAGCAGCTCCCGGGACAGGGTTCCGTCGAACACCGGGGAGCTGTTTTTT. Its protein product is CASSSRDRVPSNTGELFF. The full variable domain, in which reference TRBV7-9 and TRBJ2-2 provide the parts outside the CDR3, is DTGVSQNPRHKITKRGQNVTFRCDPISEHNRLYWYRQTLGQGPEFLTYFQNEAQLEKSRLLSDRFSAERPKGSFSTLEIQRTEQGDSAMYLCASSSRDRVPSNTGELFFGEGSRLTVL.